This is a list of T cell receptor beta chains from one sample in a study of T cell repertoires in cytomegalovirus infection. These receptors' antigens are unknown. TCRdb re-analysed the reads in MiXCR, keeping a single row per CDR3 protein. The sample has approximately 500,000 distinct CDR3 sequences, around a third seen once; the top ten hold 17%. The specimen comprised cultured PBMCs, sampled from culture after CMV antigen stimulation. These receptors all come from a human donor in good health (CMV status not recorded). Some clones in this sample may be carry-over from other donors' samples. CDR3s include the opening cysteine and the closing phenylalanine or tryptophan. D genes are given only for firm matches. The size field is filled for only some rows; it gives once, few, many or a size class.

NA | 15 | TRBJ1-4 | few | TRBV4-1 | CASSQVGGLNEKLFF | TGCGCCAGCAGCCAAGTGGGGGGTCTTAATGAAAAACTGTTTTTT
NA | 17 | TRBJ2-1 | few | TRBV7-8 | CASSIQTALASYNEQFF | TGTGCCAGCAGCATACAAACCGCCTTGGCCTCCTACAATGAGCAGTTCTTC
NA | 15 | TRBJ1-1 | NA | TRBV7-8 | CASSLPAVPGTEAFF | TGTGCCAGCAGCTTACCCGCTGTCCCGGGCACTGAAGCTTTCTTT
TRBD2 | 17 | TRBJ2-1 | few | TRBV5-4 | CASSWGTSGRLGNEQFF | TGTGCCAGCAGCTGGGGGACTAGCGGGAGATTAGGCAATGAGCAGTTCTTC
TRBD2 | 14 | TRBJ2-7 | NA | TRBV6-2/TRBV6-3 | CASRDLAGGDEQYF | TGTGCCAGCAGAGATCTAGCGGGAGGCGACGAGCAGTACTTC
TRBD1 | 17 | TRBJ1-1 | NA | TRBV4-2 | CASSPGQGLGTNTEAFF | TGTGCCAGCAGCCCCGGACAGGGTTTGGGAACAAACACTGAAGCTTTCTTT
TRBD2 | 15 | TRBJ2-3 | few | TRBV7-2 | CASSPLAGGVDTQYF | TGTGCCAGCAGCCCGTTAGCGGGAGGCGTAGATACGCAGTATTTT
TRBD2 | 16 | TRBJ2-1 | many | TRBV7-2 | CASSFQSSGEGNEQFF | TGTGCCAGCAGCTTTCAATCTAGCGGGGAGGGCAATGAGCAGTTCTTC
TRBD1 | 13 | TRBJ2-3 | NA | TRBV27 | CASSVARGQKQYF | TGTGCCAGCAGTGTAGCAAGGGGGCAGAAGCAGTATTTT
NA | 15 | TRBJ1-6 | NA | TRBV3-1 | CASSRSGLRASPLHF | TGTGCCAGCAGCCGATCGGGACTCCGCGCGTCACCCCTCCACTTT
TRBD1 | 16 | TRBJ1-2 | once | TRBV6-8 | CASSYEGTGTNYGYTF | TGTGCCAGCAGTTATGAGGGGACAGGGACTAACTATGGCTACACCTTC
TRBD1 | 14 | TRBJ1-2 | many | TRBV7-8 | CASSSRTGTYGYTF | TGTGCCAGCAGCTCCAGGACAGGCACCTATGGCTACACCTTC
TRBD2 | 16 | TRBJ2-2 | NA | TRBV9 | CASSALAGEGTGELFF | TGTGCCAGCAGCGCCTTAGCGGGAGAGGGCACCGGGGAGCTGTTTTTT
NA | 13 | TRBJ1-2 | few | TRBV30 | CAWSANRDYGYTF | TGTGCCTGGAGTGCAAACAGGGACTATGGCTACACCTTC
NA | 14 | TRBJ1-6 | NA | TRBV28 | CASSLERYNSPLHF | TGTGCCAGCAGTCTTGAACGATATAATTCACCCCTCCACTTT
NA | 19 | TRBJ1-5 | many | TRBV7-2 | CASSFPPRWGKYSNQPQHF | TGTGCCAGCAGCTTCCCACCCCGGTGGGGAAAATATAGCAATCAGCCCCAGCATTTT
NA | 14 | TRBJ1-1 | NA | TRBV7-6 | CASQPQGSNTEAFF | TGTGCCAGCCAACCTCAGGGGTCGAACACTGAAGCTTTCTTT
TRBD1 | 16 | TRBJ2-2 | few | TRBV19 | CASSADRARAGGELFF | TGTGCCAGTAGTGCAGACAGGGCGCGGGCTGGCGGGGAGCTGTTTTTT
NA | 14 | TRBJ2-5 | NA | TRBV7-2 | CASSSGRGQETQYF | TGTGCCAGCAGCTCGGGTCGCGGGCAAGAGACCCAGTACTTC
NA | 13 | TRBJ1-2 | NA | TRBV29-1 | CSVGENLFYGYTF | TGCAGCGTGGGGGAGAATCTTTTCTATGGCTACACCTTC
NA | 13 | TRBJ2-5 | NA | TRBV25-1 | CASRRTFDETQYF | TGTGCCAGCAGAAGGACATTTGACGAGACCCAGTACTTC
NA | 16 | TRBJ2-7 | once | TRBV7-2 | CASSPLGMAWAYEQYF | TGTGCCAGCAGCCCCCTGGGCATGGCATGGGCCTACGAGCAGTACTTC
NA | 15 | TRBJ2-2 | many | TRBV7-2 | CASSPNPTVTGELFF | TGTGCCAGCAGCCCAAATCCTACGGTAACCGGGGAGCTGTTTTTT
NA | 16 | TRBJ1-6 | NA | TRBV7-9 | CASSNPEMGGFSPLHF | TGTGCCAGCAGCAACCCTGAAATGGGGGGGTTTTCACCCCTCCACTTT
TRBD1 | 16 | TRBJ1-5 | NA | TRBV7-9 | CASSLGQGAQYQPQHF | TGTGCCAGCAGCTTAGGGCAGGGGGCCCAATATCAGCCCCAGCATTTT
NA | 14 | TRBJ1-1 | NA | TRBV11-3 | CASSPRGVRTEAFF | TGTGCCAGCAGCCCCAGGGGAGTCCGAACTGAAGCTTTCTTT
NA | 11 | TRBJ1-1 | few | TRBV7-9 | CASSANTEAFF | TGTGCCAGCAGCGCTAACACTGAAGCTTTCTTT
TRBD1 | 15 | TRBJ2-5 | NA | TRBV5-1 | CASSRSTGVMETQYF | TGCGCCAGCAGCCGGTCGACAGGGGTGATGGAGACCCAGTACTTC
TRBD1 | 15 | TRBJ1-1 | NA | TRBV27 | CASSPYRTGQGEAFF | TGTGCCAGCAGTCCCTACCGAACGGGACAGGGAGAAGCTTTCTTT
TRBD2 | 17 | TRBJ2-4 | NA | TRBV6-5 | CASRGLAGARGKNIQYF | TGTGCCAGCAGAGGACTAGCGGGAGCCCGAGGCAAAAACATTCAGTACTTC
TRBD2 | 17 | TRBJ2-3 | many | TRBV7-2 | CASSLAGLAGGKDTQYF | TGTGCCAGCAGCTTAGCGGGACTAGCGGGTGGTAAAGATACGCAGTATTTT
TRBD1 | 16 | TRBJ2-3 | few | TRBV9 | CASSAQGARSTDTQYF | TGTGCCAGCAGCGCACAGGGGGCGCGGAGCACAGATACGCAGTATTTT
TRBD1 | 14 | TRBJ1-2 | NA | TRBV3-1 | CASSQEAGQFGYTF | TGTGCCAGCAGCCAAGAGGCGGGACAGTTTGGCTACACCTTC
TRBD2 | 17 | TRBJ2-3 | many | TRBV7-2 | CASSTRLAGVGTDTQYF | TGTGCCAGCAGCACCCGACTAGCGGGAGTGGGCACAGATACGCAGTATTTT
TRBD2 | 15 | TRBJ2-1 | many | TRBV7-2 | CASSLGSGRDNEQFF | TGTGCCAGCAGCTTAGGTAGCGGGAGGGACAATGAGCAGTTCTTC
TRBD2 | 16 | TRBJ2-1 | NA | TRBV27 | CASGIGGTSGRNEQFF | TGTGCCAGCGGCATAGGGGGGACTAGCGGGAGGAATGAGCAGTTCTTC
NA | 14 | TRBJ1-5 | NA | TRBV12-3/TRBV12-4 | CASSFLGPGRPQHF | TGTGCCAGCAGTTTCTTGGGGCCAGGACGTCCCCAGCATTTT
NA | 15 | TRBJ2-5 | NA | TRBV4-2 | CASSQRTGFEETQYF | TGTGCCAGCAGCCAACGAACGGGTTTCGAAGAGACCCAGTACTTC
NA | 12 | TRBJ2-4 | NA | TRBV25-1 | CASSEPVDIQYF | TGTGCCAGCAGTGAACCCGTGGACATTCAGTACTTC
TRBD1 | 16 | TRBJ2-3 | few | TRBV24-1 | CATSDWGTVSTDTQYF | TGTGCCACCAGTGATTGGGGGACAGTGAGTACAGATACGCAGTATTTT
NA | 18 | TRBJ2-2 | NA | TRBV27 | CASISLYGTPHNTGELFF | TGTGCCAGCATTTCACTCTACGGGACTCCACATAACACCGGGGAGCTGTTTTTT
NA | 14 | TRBJ1-5 | few | TRBV12-3/TRBV12-4 | CASRNRELGQPQHF | TGTGCCAGCAGAAACAGGGAGTTAGGACAGCCCCAGCATTTT
TRBD1 | 16 | TRBJ2-2 | NA | TRBV27 | CASSPRQGADTGELFF | TGTGCCAGCAGTCCCCGACAGGGGGCGGACACCGGGGAGCTGTTTTTT
TRBD2 | 13 | TRBJ2-1 | NA | TRBV29-1 | CSVEASGRNEQFF | TGCAGCGTTGAGGCTAGCGGGAGGAATGAGCAGTTCTTC
NA | 14 | TRBJ1-1 | NA | TRBV7-2 | CASSLRLGDTEAFF | TGTGCCAGCAGCTTGAGATTGGGGGACACTGAAGCTTTCTTT
NA | 14 | TRBJ1-1 | few | TRBV6-2/TRBV6-3 | CASSYYAGSAEAFF | TGTGCCAGCAGTTACTACGCAGGGAGCGCTGAAGCTTTCTTT
NA | 14 | TRBJ2-2 | NA | TRBV7-9 | CASSPRAGAGELFF | TGTGCCAGCAGCCCCCGGGCCGGCGCCGGGGAGCTGTTTTTT
NA | 14 | TRBJ2-3 | NA | TRBV3-1 | CASRQRGNADTQYF | TGTGCCAGCAGACAACGTGGGAATGCAGATACGCAGTATTTT
NA | 14 | TRBJ2-2 | NA | TRBV7-6 | CASSAGLSTGELFF | TGTGCCAGCAGCGCGGGACTGAGCACCGGGGAGCTGTTTTTT
NA | 12 | TRBJ1-1 | many | TRBV12-3/TRBV12-4 | CASTEGVTEAFF | TGTGCCAGCACCGAAGGGGTAACTGAAGCTTTCTTT
NA | 14 | TRBJ1-2 | NA | TRBV4-1 | CASSQLWTPYGYTF | TGTGCCAGCAGCCAATTGTGGACACCGTATGGCTACACCTTC
TRBD2 | 14 | TRBJ2-1 | few | TRBV7-2 | CASSKLAGFDEQFF | TGTGCCAGCAGCAAACTAGCGGGATTCGATGAGCAGTTCTTC
TRBD2 | 16 | TRBJ2-3 | many | TRBV7-2 | CASSLHGRPITDTQYF | TGTGCCAGCAGCTTACACGGGAGGCCTATCACAGATACGCAGTATTTT
NA | 13 | TRBJ1-1 | NA | TRBV29-1 | CSVPFGENTEAFF | TGCAGCGTCCCGTTCGGGGAGAACACTGAAGCTTTCTTT
NA | 15 | TRBJ2-7 | few | TRBV27 | CASSLEQGSSYEQYF | TGTGCCAGCAGTTTAGAACAGGGCAGCTCCTACGAGCAGTACTTC
NA | 15 | TRBJ2-3 | NA | TRBV6-6 | CASSTLIASTDTQYF | TGTGCCAGCAGTACCCTGATCGCTAGCACAGATACGCAGTATTTT
NA | 15 | TRBJ2-5 | NA | TRBV10-2 | CASRDGTYSQETQYF | TGCGCCAGCAGGGACGGGACTTATTCCCAAGAGACCCAGTACTTC
TRBD1 | 14 | TRBJ2-2 | few | TRBV6-2/TRBV6-3 | CASSTNRGAGELFF | TGTGCCAGCAGTACCAACAGGGGGGCCGGGGAGCTGTTTTTT
NA | 17 | TRBJ1-1 | NA | TRBV29-1 | CSVEDPMAKHQDTEAFF | TGCAGCGTTGAAGATCCCATGGCGAAGCACCAAGACACTGAAGCTTTCTTT